The 24 T cell receptor beta chains given below trace back to one sample, sequenced in a study of blood T cell repertoires in COVID-19. Method: immunoSEQ multiplex PCR; TCRdb's copy keeps in-frame clones and lacks some. This table has about 210,000 clones, 80% to 90% appearing once. The material sequenced was peripheral blood. The receptors stem from a woman between 45 and 65 years old with active or convalescent COVID-19.

J is TRBJ2-7 and V is TRBV18; D gene ambiguous. The CDR3 loop spans 11 amino acids. Germline lookup yields CDR1 KGHSH and CDR2 LQKENI. Trimming shortened V by 5 bases and J by 3 bases, and 5 bases separated the two germline ends. In nucleotides, the CDR3 is TGTGCCAGCTCATCTTTCTACGAGCAGTACTTC. Translating gives CASSSFYEQYF.

Regarding this clone: The sample contains more than one DNA sequence encoding this CDR3. The rearrangement links TRBV6-5 to TRBJ2-2, with 9 bases aligning to TRBD1. The CDR3 runs to 14 residues. Germline values: CDR1 MNHEY, CDR2 SVGAGI. The J segment lost 4 bases and the V segment lost 6 bases, leaving 3 bases of the junction unmatched. In DNA form, the CDR3 reads TGTGCCAGCAGCCGACAGGGGGGCACCGGGGAGCTGTTTTTT. Amino acids: CASSRQGGTGELFF.

The chain has TRBV4-1 and TRBJ1-1; 8 bases fit TRBD1. CDR1 and CDR2 (germline): MGHRA, YSYEKL. This CDR3 is built from 17 residues. V shed 2 bases and J 1 base; nucleotides not matched to a gene: 9. The CDR3 region has the DNA TGCGCCAGCAGCCAAATAGGACAGGGAAAGGAGAACACTGAAGCTTTCTTT. It translates to CASSQIGQGKENTEAFF.

J is TRBJ2-2 and V is TRBV29-1, with D possibly TRBD2 on 6 matching bases. The germline gives CDR1 SQVTM, CDR2 ANQGSEA. CDR3 size: 16 residues. Trimming removed 3 bases at V and 2 bases at J, with 16 bases between. DNA for the CDR3: TGCAGCGTTGAGACGGGAGTTGGGATAAACACCGGGGAGCTGTTTTTT. This encodes CSVETGVGINTGELFF.

The chain recombines TRBV7-6 with TRBJ1-1; D may be TRBD1 (5 bases). V shed 5 bases and J shed 11 bases, with 12 bases lying between them. There are 11 residues in the CDR3. CDR1 is SGHVS and CDR2 is FNYEAQ in the germline V gene. Here the CDR3 DNA reads TGTGCCAGCAGCCCCGCAGGGCCCGCTTTCTTT. Its translation is CASSPAGPAFF. Variable domain in full (rest from reference TRBV7-6 and TRBJ1-1): GAGVSQSPRYKVTKRGQDVALRCDPISGHVSLYWYRQALGQGPEFLTYFNYEAQQDKSGLPNDRFSAERPEGSISTLTIQRTEQRDSAMYRCASSPAGPAFFGQGTRLTVV.

V gene TRBV5-1 combines with J gene TRBJ2-2, with TRBD1 matching 9 bases. The J segment lost 4 bases and the V segment lost 6 bases, leaving 7 bases of the junction unmatched. This CDR3 is built from 15 residues. CDR1 SGHRS and CDR2 YFSETQ come from the germline V gene. The CDR3 nucleotides are TGCGCCAGCATCCCCGGGACAGGGCCCACCGGGGAGCTGTTTTTT. Its protein is CASIPGTGPTGELFF.

The chain recombines TRBV28 with TRBJ1-1, with 10 bases identical to TRBD1. The junction had 8 bases not matched to a gene; V was cut back by 2 bases and J by 2 bases. CDR3 size: 17 residues. Per germline, CDR1 MDHEN and CDR2 SYDVKM. The DNA of the CDR3 is TGTGCCAGCAGTTTAAATATAGGGACAGGGGCCAACACTGAAGCTTTCTTT. As protein: CASSLNIGTGANTEAFF. The full variable domain, its missing parts supplied by reference TRBV28 and TRBJ1-1, is DVKVTQSSRYLVKRTGEKVFLECVQDMDHENMFWYRQDPGLGLRLIYFSYDVKMKEKGDIPEGYSVSREKKERFSLILESASTNQTSMYLCASSLNIGTGANTEAFFGQGTRLTVV.

The gene calls are TRBV13 and TRBJ1-1; 10 bases match TRBD1. Germline CDR1 is PRHDT and CDR2 is FYEKMQ (reference sequence). The CDR3 runs 13 residues. J was trimmed by 8 bases and V by 5 bases; bases with no gene match: 5. CDR3 sequence (DNA): TGTGCCAGCAGCCGGACAGGGGGAGCGGAAGCTTTCTTT. Amino acids: CASSRTGGAEAFF.

This chain uses TRBV10-2 with TRBJ2-2; D not resolved. Trimming took 7 bases from V and 3 from J, leaving 15 bases between them. Germline CDR1 and CDR2: WSHSY and SAAADI. The CDR3 extends over 15 amino acids. The CDR3 nucleotides are TGCGCCAGCAAGAAAACTGCTGCCTACACCGGGGAGCTGTTTTTT. Translation gives CASKKTAAYTGELFF.

This chain links TRBV29-1 with TRBJ2-2, with TRBD1 matching over 7 bases. Looked up from germline, CDR1 is SQVTM and CDR2 is ANQGSEA. With V trimmed by 3 bases and J by 5 bases, 3 bases remained unmatched. This CDR3 is built from 13 residues. The CDR3 loop reads CSVDVQGTGELFF. CDR3 nucleotide sequence: TGCAGCGTTGATGTACAGGGGACCGGGGAGCTGTTTTTT.

The V gene is TRBV6-5, the J gene TRBJ2-7; 7 nucleotides line up with TRBD2. This CDR3 has 16 residues. Germline V CDR1 and CDR2: MNHEY, SVGAGI. V lost 0 bases and J lost 1; bases outside the gene matches: 6. The CDR3 DNA reads TGTGCCAGCAGTTACTCAGGCGTGGGGGGGTCCTACGAGCAGTACGTC. It encodes CASSYSGVGGSYEQYV.

The chain joins TRBV5-5 to TRBJ1-5; perhaps TRBD1 as D (5 bases). V gave up 4 bases and J gave up 11 bases, with 13 bases separating them. Germline assignment: CDR1 SGHKS and CDR2 YYEKEE (reference sequence). CDR3 size: 12 residues. CDR3 in DNA: TGTGCCAGCAGCGTTGGGGAGGGGTCCCAGCATTTT. It translates to CASSVGEGSQHF.

The chain uses TRBV19 and TRBJ1-4; D gene unclear. With 4 bases removed from V and 8 bases from J, the gap between germline ends came to 17 bases. Germline loops: CDR1 LNHDA, CDR2 SQIVND (reference sequence). The CDR3 spans 15 residues. The CDR3 sequence is CASSTIREGPEKLFF. In DNA, the CDR3 is TGTGCCAGTAGTACCATCCGGGAAGGACCAGAAAAACTGTTTTTT.

The chain carries TRBV7-6 and TRBJ2-1; 8 bases agree with TRBD2. This CDR3 comprises 15 residues. J gave up 8 bases and V 1 base, and 7 bases lay outside the gene matches. Germline V gene sequence: CDR1 SGHVS, CDR2 FNYEAQ. This CDR3 reads CASSLGYGRVHEQFF. The DNA of the CDR3 is TGTGCCAGCAGCTTAGGGTACGGGAGGGTCCATGAGCAGTTCTTC.

CDR3 in amino acids: CASSLGGQADTQYF. Written as DNA, the CDR3 is TGTGCCAGCAGTCTGGGGGGGCAGGCAGATACGCAGTATTTT. The chain recombines TRBV2 with TRBJ2-3; TRBD2 is a possible D gene (7 bases). Trimming removed 5 bases from V and 4 bases from J, with 13 bases in between. Germline CDR1 reads SNHLY; CDR2 reads FYNNEI. This CDR3 contains 14 residues.

There are a few counts of this clone. This rearrangement joins TRBV27 to TRBJ2-1, with TRBD1 identical over 8 bases. V dropped 7 bases and J dropped 4; count of bases not matched to a gene: 6. The germline V gene has CDR1 MNHEY and CDR2 SMNVEV (reference sequence). The CDR3 spans 14 residues. Here the CDR3 reads CASKRTGTYNEQFF. The CDR3 nucleotides are TGTGCCAGCAAGAGGACAGGGACTTACAATGAGCAGTTCTTC.

This clone was seen a single time. The chain couples TRBV5-1 to TRBJ2-2; maybe TRBD2 (5 bases). The ends were cut back, 3 bases at V and 6 bases at J, with 12 bases in the middle. The CDR3 consists of 14 residues. Germline V gene sequence: CDR1 SGHRS, CDR2 YFSETQ. CDR3 residues: CASSYAPGAGELFF. The CDR3 bases are TGCGCCAGCAGCTATGCGCCCGGGGCCGGGGAGCTGTTTTTT.

The CDR3 loop is CASREAGRAGEAFF. The CDR3 bases are TGTGCCAGCAGGGAAGCTGGGAGGGCCGGGGAAGCTTTCTTT. The chain employs TRBV21-1 and TRBJ1-1. TRBV21-1 is marked as a pseudogene. CDR3 size: 14 residues.

The chain joins TRBV5-6 to TRBJ2-7; D not certain. This CDR3 contains 13 residues. V gave up 4 bases and J gave up 2 bases, with 10 bases separating them. Germline CDR1 and CDR2: SGHDT and YYEEEE. Here the CDR3 reads CASSRPRAYEQYF. DNA of the CDR3: TGTGCCAGCAGCCGACCCCGGGCCTACGAGCAGTACTTC.

The rearrangement joins TRBV3-1 (or the pseudogene TRBV3-2) to TRBJ1-1; D call uncertain. The ends were cut back, 4 bases at V and 4 bases at J, with 10 bases in the middle. This CDR3 has 13 amino acids. Germline V CDR1 and CDR2: LGHDT, YNNKEL (reference sequence). CDR3 in amino acids: CASSLVRGTEAFF. The CDR3 DNA reads as TGTGCCAGCAGCCTGGTGAGAGGCACTGAAGCTTTCTTT.

The CDR3 is CASRGLAGGPRQETQYF. The CDR3 DNA follows: TGTGCCAGCCGTGGACTAGCGGGAGGGCCGAGGCAAGAGACCCAGTACTTC. The chain links TRBV19 to TRBJ2-5, with 15 bases identical to TRBD2. Per germline, CDR1 LNHDA and CDR2 SQIVND (reference sequence). The junction had 10 bases not matched to a gene; V was cut back by 9 bases and J by 2 bases. The CDR3 is made up of 17 amino acids.

The V and J genes are TRBV5-1 and TRBJ1-2, with D unresolved. This CDR3 contains 12 residues. In germline, CDR1 is SGHRS, CDR2 YFSETQ. V shed 4 bases and J shed 1 base, with 5 bases lying between them. The CDR3 loop is CASSTSNYGYTF. CDR3 nucleotide sequence: TGCGCCAGCAGCACCAGTAACTATGGCTACACCTTC.

The chain's CDR3 is CASGGQGLTGELFF. Here the CDR3 DNA reads TGTGCCAGCGGGGGACAGGGGCTCACCGGGGAGCTGTTTTTT. The J gene is TRBJ2-2, the V gene TRBV6-5; 10 bases are shared with TRBD1. This CDR3 has 14 residues. From germline, CDR1 is MNHEY and CDR2 SVGAGI. V shed 8 bases, J shed 4 bases, and the junction held 4 bases outside the gene matches.

Written as DNA, the CDR3 is TGTGCCAGCACCCTACGCTCGGGACTAGCCTACGAGCAGTACTTC. Translating gives CASTLRSGLAYEQYF. The gene calls are TRBV5-5 and TRBJ2-7; 8 bases map to TRBD2. Germline loops: CDR1 SGHKS, CDR2 YYEKEE (reference sequence). Trimming at V came to 6 bases and at J to 2 bases, leaving 10 bases not matched to a gene. This CDR3 region has 15 residues.